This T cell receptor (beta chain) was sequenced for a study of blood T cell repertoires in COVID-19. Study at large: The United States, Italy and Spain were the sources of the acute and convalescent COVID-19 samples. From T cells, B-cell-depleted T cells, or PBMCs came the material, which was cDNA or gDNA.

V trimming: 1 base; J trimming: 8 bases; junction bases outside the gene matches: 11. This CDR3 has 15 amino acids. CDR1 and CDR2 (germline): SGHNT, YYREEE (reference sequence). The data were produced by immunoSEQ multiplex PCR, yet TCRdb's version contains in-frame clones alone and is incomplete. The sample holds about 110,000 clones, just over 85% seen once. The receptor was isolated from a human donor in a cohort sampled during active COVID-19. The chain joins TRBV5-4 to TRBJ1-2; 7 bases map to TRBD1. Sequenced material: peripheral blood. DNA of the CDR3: TGTGCCAGCAGCTTGAACAGGGGCAGGGTGAACGGCTACACCTTC. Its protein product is CASSLNRGRVNGYTF. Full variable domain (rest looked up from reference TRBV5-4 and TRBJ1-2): ETGVTQSPTHLIKTRGQQVTLRCSSQSGHNTVSWYQQALGQGPQFIFQYYREEENGRGNFPPRFSGLQFPNYSSELNVNALELDDSALYLCASSLNRGRVNGYTFGSGTRLTVV.